The rows below give T cell receptor beta chains drawn from one sample of a study of blood T cell repertoires in COVID-19. Sequenced by immunoSEQ multiplex PCR; TCRdb stores in-frame clones only, minus some. Of more than 250,000 clones in the sample, 65% to 90% were seen once. Material: peripheral blood. These receptors all come from a man over 45 with active or convalescent COVID-19. The CDR3 runs from the conserved cysteine through the conserved F or W. A D gene is named only where the DNA matches it firmly. Size is stated for part of the rows, as once, few or many counts, or as a class when the clone is expanded.

J | V | size | D | DNA | CDR3
TRBJ1-1 | TRBV30 | few | NA | TGTGCCTGGAGTGTCTCCGGGAGGACTGAAGCTTTCTTT | CAWSVSGRTEAFF
TRBJ1-2 | TRBV19 | few | NA | TGTGCCAGTAGTATAGCAAGCGGAGCCTCCCGGGAAGGCTACACCTTC | CASSIASGASREGYTF
TRBJ2-7 | TRBV30 | NA | TRBD2 | TGTGCCTGGAGTCCCCGGGGGACTAGCGGGAGGAGGTCCGAGCAGTACTTC | CAWSPRGTSGRRSEQYF
TRBJ2-1 | TRBV19 | NA | TRBD2 | TGTGCCACTAGACTAGCGGGAATGAATGAGCAGTTCTTC | CATRLAGMNEQFF
TRBJ1-2 | TRBV29-1 | once | NA | TGCAGCGGGGGTTGGCCCGGGGGCTACACCTTC | CSGGWPGGYTF
TRBJ2-6 | TRBV4-3 | NA | TRBD1 | TGCGCCAGCAGCCAAAACACTTATTCCCATAGGACAGGGATCTCTGGGGCCAACGTCCTGACTTTC | CASSQNTYSHRTGISGANVLTF
TRBJ1-3 | TRBV15 | NA | NA | TGTGCCACCAGCAGAGATTGGGCAGGCTCTGGAAACACCATATATTTT | CATSRDWAGSGNTIYF
TRBJ2-3 | TRBV5-1 | NA | TRBD1 | TGCGCCAGCAGTCCTGGGACAGGGGGCTTTGGCACAGATACGCAGTATTTT | CASSPGTGGFGTDTQYF
TRBJ2-7 | TRBV19 | NA | NA | TGTGCCAGTAGTCGCACAGGGACCGGCGAGCAGTACTTC | CASSRTGTGEQYF
TRBJ1-1 | TRBV4-3 | NA | NA | TGCGCCAGCAGCCAGGTCCGGGGGGCGCGGGCTTTCTTT | CASSQVRGARAFF
TRBJ1-2 | TRBV7-9 | NA | NA | TGTGCCAGCAGCCGCGGGATTGGCTACACCTTC | CASSRGIGYTF
TRBJ1-5 | TRBV29-1 | NA | TRBD1 | TGCAGCGTCCCAGGGGGCTCCCAGCCCCAGCATTTT | CSVPGGSQPQHF
TRBJ1-4 | TRBV6-4 | NA | TRBD1 | TGTGCCAGGGACAGGGCTACTAATGAAAAACTGTTTTTT | CARDRATNEKLFF
TRBJ1-2 | TRBV3-1/TRBV3-2 | once | TRBD1 | TGTGCCAGCAGCCCCTTATGGACAGGGGGCGGCAATGGCTACACCTTC | CASSPLWTGGGNGYTF
TRBJ1-3 | TRBV9 | NA | NA | TGTGCCAGCAGCGTAGGGGCAGGGGGAAACACCATATATTTT | CASSVGAGGNTIYF
TRBJ1-1 | TRBV20-1 | few | NA | TGCAGTGCTCAACAGGCGCTTGAAGCTTTCTTT | CSAQQALEAFF
TRBJ1-6 | TRBV7-6 | NA | NA | TGTGCCAGCAGCTTAGCTGAGAATTCACCCCTCCACTTT | CASSLAENSPLHF
TRBJ1-5 | TRBV25-1 | NA | NA | TGTGCCAGCAGTGCTGTCTGGGCAGGCCGACAGCCCCAGCATTTT | CASSAVWAGRQPQHF
TRBJ2-1 | TRBV27 | NA | NA | TGTGCCAGCAGTAGCGGAACCACTACCTACAATGAGCAGTTCTTC | CASSSGTTTYNEQFF
TRBJ1-1 | TRBV5-1 | NA | NA | TGCGCCAGCAGCTTGTATTTGGCAGGGGAGAACACTGAAGCTTTCTTT | CASSLYLAGENTEAFF